What follows describes a single T cell receptor (beta chain). What it binds is unknown. The data derive from a study of T cell responses to AZD1222 COVID-19 vaccine. Study at large: Pooled together were second doses at about 4 or about 12 weeks.

CDR1 SQVTM and CDR2 ANQGSEA come from the germline V gene. Trimming stripped 6 bases from V and 5 bases from J, with 9 bases between. The CDR3 contains 11 residues. The study, taken as a whole, reports: The breadth and depth of Spike-specific TCRs increased once two AZD1222 doses had been given. Among the donors, most were white British and more were female, and clonal diversity was possibly underestimated.

The repertoire was sequenced with immunoSEQ multiplex PCR; TCRdb's copy has only in-frame clones and lacks some. The table has 100,000 to 150,000 clones, approximately 87% seen once; the top ten hold about 10%. The sample consisted of peripheral blood, taken on day 0 of AZD1222 vaccination. V usage is TRBV29-1 and J usage is TRBJ2-3; D is ambiguous. The source is an adult in good health. CDR3 sequence reads: CSVLPVDTQYF. Written as DNA, the CDR3 is TGCAGCGTCCTGCCTGTAGATACGCAGTATTTT.